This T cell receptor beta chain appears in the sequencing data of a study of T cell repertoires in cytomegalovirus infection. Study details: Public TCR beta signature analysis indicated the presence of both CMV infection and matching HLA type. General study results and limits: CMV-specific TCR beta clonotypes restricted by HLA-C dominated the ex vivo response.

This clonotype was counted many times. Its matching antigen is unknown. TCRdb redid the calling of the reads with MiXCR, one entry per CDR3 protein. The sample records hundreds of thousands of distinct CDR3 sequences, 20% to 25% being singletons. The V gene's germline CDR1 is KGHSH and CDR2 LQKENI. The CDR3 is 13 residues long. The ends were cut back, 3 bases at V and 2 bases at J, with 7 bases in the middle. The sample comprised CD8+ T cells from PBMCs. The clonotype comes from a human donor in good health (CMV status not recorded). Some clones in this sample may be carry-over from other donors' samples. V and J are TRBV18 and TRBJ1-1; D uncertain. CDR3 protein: CASSPTRNTEAFF. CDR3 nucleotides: TGTGCCAGCTCACCGACGAGAAACACTGAAGCTTTCTTT. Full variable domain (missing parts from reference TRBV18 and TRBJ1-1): NAGVMQNPRHLVRRRGQEARLRCSPMKGHSHVYWYRQLPEEGLKFMVYLQKENIIDESGMPKERFSAEFPKEGPSILRIQQVVRGDSAAYFCASSPTRNTEAFFGQGTRLTVV.